These 24 T cell receptor beta chains share one sample of origin, sequenced in a study of identical twins. Via MiXCR, TCRdb re-called the 5' RACE reads, giving one row per CDR3 protein. The data hold some 1,700,000 distinct CDR3 sequences, with around a third observed a single time. The material sequenced was cord blood. These receptor sequences come from a newborn girl in good health.

The rearrangement links TRBV4-2 to TRBJ2-7, with 11 bases identical to TRBD2. The CDR3 runs 16 residues. V gave up 3 bases and J gave up 3 bases; unmatched junction bases: 7. Germline V gives CDR1 LGHNA, CDR2 YNFKEQ. DNA of the CDR3: TGTGCCAGCAGCCAGGGGCGACTAGCGGGAAACTACGAGCAGTACTTC. The encoded protein is CASSQGRLAGNYEQYF.

As regards this clonotype: At one end the junction does not follow the germline gene, possibly because of a read error. The chain couples TRBV7-2 to TRBJ2-3; maybe TRBD2 (5 bases). This CDR3 spans 14 amino acids. CDR1 and CDR2 from the germline V gene are SGHTA and FQGNSA. The CDR3 here is CSSSLGGQTDTQYF. CDR3 in DNA: TGTTCCAGCAGCTTAGGAGGCCAAACAGATACGCAGTATTTT.

This clonotype was detected ten times or more. The chain joins TRBV25-1 to TRBJ2-7, with TRBD2 as a possible D gene (6 bases). The germline V gene has CDR1 MGHDK and CDR2 SYGVNS. This CDR3 comprises 14 residues. Trimming left V 8 bases short and J 0 bases short, with 14 bases between. CDR3: CASSPVGGSYEQYF. The CDR3 DNA follows: TGTGCCAGCTCCCCCGTGGGGGGCTCCTACGAGCAGTACTTC.

There are a few counts of this clonotype. The rearrangement links TRBV2 to TRBJ1-2, with D hard to call. Trimming stripped 3 bases from V and 4 bases from J, with 6 bases between. The CDR3 loop spans 12 amino acids. Germline V gene data show CDR1 as SNHLY and CDR2 as FYNNEI. CDR3 protein: CASSELVYGYTF. CDR3 nucleotides: TGTGCCAGCAGTGAGTTAGTCTATGGCTACACCTTC.

The chain has TRBV20-1 and TRBJ2-3, with TRBD2 matching 7 bases. V lost 2 bases to trimming and J lost 0 bases; unmatched junction nucleotides: 17. Germline loops: CDR1 DFQATT, CDR2 SNEGSKA (reference sequence). The CDR3 contains 19 residues. This CDR3 is CSARRPSEKGLTSTDTQYF. The DNA for the CDR3 is TGCAGTGCTAGAAGGCCCAGCGAGAAGGGACTAACTAGCACAGATACGCAGTATTTT.

This clonotype was seen more than once but under ten times. V and J are TRBV12-3 or TRBV12-4 and TRBJ1-5; D perhaps matches TRBD1 (6 bases). The CDR3 runs 16 residues. V dropped 6 bases and J dropped 1 base, with 16 bases sitting between them. CDR3 in DNA: TGTGCCAGCAGCCCCGAGGGGGGCTTGAGCAATCAGCCCCAGCATTTT. This gives the protein CASSPEGGLSNQPQHF.

This clonotype showed up just a few times. The chain employs TRBV6-5 and TRBJ1-1; TRBD1 might be the D (6 bases). CDR3 length: 12 amino acids. Trimming left V 0 bases short and J 10 bases short, with 9 bases between. CDR1 is MNHEY and CDR2 is SVGAGI in the germline V gene. The CDR3 DNA reads TGTGCCAGCAGTTACTCTACAGGGCCAGCTTTCTTT. The encoded protein is CASSYSTGPAFF.

The chain combines TRBV20-1 with TRBJ2-1; 7 nucleotides match TRBD2. The CDR3 loop spans 12 amino acids. Germline values: CDR1 DFQATT, CDR2 SNEGSKA (reference sequence). J lost 11 bases, V lost 4 bases, and 8 bases had no gene match. The CDR3 sequence: CSATPSTSQQFF. The CDR3 DNA reads TGCAGTGCTACCCCTTCGACTAGCCAGCAGTTCTTC.

CDR3 nucleotides: TGCGCCAGCAGCTTGTATGAGACGGGAGGAATATACTTC. As protein: CASSLYETGGIYF. V and J are TRBV5-1 and TRBJ2-7, with TRBD2 identical over 7 bases. CDR1 and CDR2 (germline): SGHRS, YFSETQ. J lost 13 bases, V lost 1 base, and 11 bases had no gene match. This CDR3 spans 13 amino acids.

The chain joins TRBV7-2 to TRBJ1-4; the match to TRBD1 covers 8 bases. CDR1 and CDR2 (germline): SGHTA, FQGNSA. There are 15 residues in the CDR3. The J segment lost 8 bases and the V segment lost 0 bases, leaving 5 bases of the junction unmatched. CDR3 sequence: CASSLATGVGEKLFF. The CDR3 coding sequence is TGTGCCAGCAGCTTAGCGACAGGGGTAGGGGAAAAACTGTTTTTT.

As concerns this clonotype: A much larger clone is a single base away; this may be a read error. The chain recombines TRBV7-2 with TRBJ2-5; D might be TRBD2 (6 bases). V lost 3 bases to trimming and J lost 2 bases, with 13 bases between them. CDR3 length equals 15 residues. CDR1 and CDR2 from the germline V gene are SGHTA and FQGNSA. DNA of the CDR3: TGTGCCAGCAGCTTTGTTGGGACTCCTCAAGAGACCCAGTACTTC. Amino acid sequence: CASSFVGTPQETQYF.

The chain couples TRBV20-1 to TRBJ1-2; D possibly corresponds to TRBD1 (6 bases). V gave up 5 bases and J gave up 3 bases, with 13 bases separating them. The CDR3 consists of 13 residues. Germline V gene data show CDR1 as DFQATT and CDR2 as SNEGSKA (reference sequence). The DNA of the CDR3 is TGCAGTGCTTTGGGGGGGGGCGACTATGGCTACACCTTC. Translated: CSALGGGDYGYTF.

This clonotype was counted many times. V is TRBV6-5 and J is TRBJ2-3, with D maybe TRBD2 (5 bases). CDR1 is MNHEY and CDR2 is SVGAGI in the germline V gene. V was cut by 2 bases and J by 1 base, with 7 bases left in between. This CDR3 spans 14 amino acids. The CDR3 spells CASSYRTGTDTQYF. CDR3 DNA sequence: TGTGCCAGCAGTTACCGGACTGGCACAGATACGCAGTATTTT.

CDR3 DNA: TGCAGTGCTAGGGGGACTCTTTACAATGAGCAGTTCTTC. This sequence encodes CSARGTLYNEQFF. The chain uses TRBV20-1 and TRBJ2-1, with D possibly matching TRBD2 (6 bases). The germline CDR1 and CDR2 sequences are DFQATT and SNEGSKA (reference sequence). The CDR3 is made up of 13 amino acids. Trimming removed 3 bases from V and 4 bases from J, with 10 bases in between.

The sample holds a few counts of this clonotype. The chain uses TRBV28 and TRBJ2-7; no firm D call. The V gene's germline CDR1 is MDHEN and CDR2 SYDVKM. There are 12 residues in the CDR3. V was clipped by 2 bases and J by 3 bases, with 5 bases between them. CDR3 loop: CASSLLYYEQYF. In DNA, the CDR3 is TGTGCCAGCAGTTTACTCTACTACGAGCAGTACTTC. The full variable domain, rest sourced from reference TRBV28 and TRBJ2-7, is DVKVTQSSRYLVKRTGEKVFLECVQDMDHENMFWYRQDPGLGLRLIYFSYDVKMKEKGDIPEGYSVSREKKERFSLILESASTNQTSMYLCASSLLYYEQYFGPGTRLTVT.

The J gene is TRBJ1-2, the V gene TRBV14; D perhaps matches TRBD1 (5 bases). The CDR3 spans 12 residues. V dropped 2 bases and J dropped 8 bases, with 9 bases sitting between them. The V gene's germline CDR1 is SGHDN and CDR2 FVKESK. The CDR3 DNA reads as TGTGCCAGCAGCCAATTAGGGGTCGGCTACACCTTC. Translated, it gives CASSQLGVGYTF. Using reference TRBV14 and TRBJ1-2 for the parts outside the CDR3, the full variable domain is EAGVTQFPSHSVIEKGQTVTLRCDPISGHDNLYWYRRVMGKEIKFLLHFVKESKQDESGMPNNRFLAERTGGTYSTLKVQPAELEDSGVYFCASSQLGVGYTFGSGTRLTVV.

This chain joins TRBV7-9 and TRBJ2-1; D is unclear. V dropped 0 bases and J dropped 2 bases, with 5 bases sitting between them. This CDR3 is built from 14 residues. CDR1 is SEHNR, CDR2 FQNEAQ, per germline (reference sequence). CDR3 in amino acids: CASSLANPYNEQFF. The DNA of the CDR3 is TGTGCCAGCAGCTTAGCTAACCCCTACAATGAGCAGTTCTTC.

This rearrangement joins TRBV21-1 to TRBJ2-7. TRBV21-1 is assigned pseudogene status. The CDR3 totals 14 residues. This CDR3 is CASSKVPSAYEQYF. Here the CDR3 DNA reads TGTGCCAGCAGCAAAGTCCCTAGCGCCTACGAGCAGTACTTC.

This clonotype occurred a few times. The chain employs TRBV4-2 and TRBJ2-4; possibly TRBD1 or TRBD2 for D (5 bases each). This CDR3 contains 14 residues. Germline-derived CDR1 and CDR2 are LGHNA and YNFKEQ. The V and J ends lost 4 bases and 12 bases respectively, with 19 bases between them. CDR3 loop: CASSRDKIGDGQYF. CDR3 DNA sequence: TGTGCCAGCAGCCGGGATAAGATAGGGGACGGTCAGTACTTC.

Points on this clonotype: At one end the junction does not follow the germline gene, possibly because of a read error. The CDR3 nucleotides read TGTGCCAGCAGCTCCAGCACAGATGCGCAGTATTTT. It is translated as CASSSSTDAQYF. This chain links TRBV5-4 with TRBJ2-3, with D unclear. Germline loops: CDR1 SGHNT, CDR2 YYREEE (reference sequence). The CDR3 is made up of 12 amino acids. Full variable domain (missing parts from reference TRBV5-4 and TRBJ2-3): ETGVTQSPTHLIKTRGQQVTLRCSSQSGHNTVSWYQQALGQGPQFIFQYYREEENGRGNFPPRFSGLQFPNYSSELNVNALELDDSALYLCASSSSTDAQYFGPGTRLTVL.

CDR3 sequence (DNA): TGTGCCATCAGTGACCGTACAGTCTACGAGCAGTACTTC. Residues: CAISDRTVYEQYF. This chain connects TRBV10-3 to TRBJ2-7; no clear D gene. The CDR3 is 13 amino acids. V gave up 3 bases and J gave up 3 bases, with 9 bases separating them. Germline-derived CDR1 and CDR2 are ENHRY and SYGVKD.

This clonotype was observed a handful of times. The rearrangement joins TRBV7-9 to TRBJ1-1; no firm D call. Germline CDR1 reads SEHNR; CDR2 reads FQNEAQ (reference sequence). Trimming left V 3 bases short and J 5 bases short, with 19 bases between. This CDR3 has 16 amino acids. The CDR3 DNA reads as TGTGCCAGCAGCTTCTCCGGTCAGAGTACGTGGACTGAAGCTTTCTTT. Its protein product is CASSFSGQSTWTEAFF.

The chain recombines TRBV6-5 with TRBJ2-1; D tentatively reads TRBD1 or TRBD2 (5 bases each). V was pared by 0 bases and J by 10 bases, with 10 bases between. Germline V gene data show CDR1 as MNHEY and CDR2 as SVGAGI. The CDR3 runs to 13 residues. CDR3 in amino acids: CASSYSLGEEQFF. The CDR3 nucleotides read TGTGCCAGCAGTTACTCATTGGGGGAGGAGCAGTTCTTC.

This chain joins TRBV10-3 and TRBJ2-5; D tentatively reads TRBD1 or TRBD2 (6 bases each). The CDR3 spans 13 residues. V shed 11 bases and J shed 2 bases, with 15 bases lying between them. CDR1 is ENHRY and CDR2 is SYGVKD in the germline V gene. CDR3 region: CAAQGRQQETQYF. The CDR3 bases are TGTGCCGCCCAGGGGAGGCAGCAAGAGACCCAGTACTTC.